This is a list of T cell receptor beta chains from one sample in a study of T cell responses to AZD1222 COVID-19 vaccine. The repertoire was sequenced with immunoSEQ multiplex PCR; TCRdb's copy has only in-frame clones and lacks some. The sample has fewer than 110,000 clones; about 88% are singletons. This specimen consisted of peripheral blood, obtained on day 0 of AZD1222 vaccination. Source of these receptors: an adult in good health. Both conserved end residues are part of each CDR3. The order of the fields is V gene, CDR3 length, D gene, J gene, CDR3 DNA, CDR3 protein. The D gene is left open where the match is weak.

v_call: TRBV12-5
cdr3_length: 16
d_call: .
j_call: TRBJ1-5
cdr3_nt: TGTGCTAGTGGTCCTGGAGTGGGCAGTCAGGTTGAACCCCAGCATTTT
cdr3_aa: CASGPGVGSQVEPQHF

v_call: TRBV4-2
cdr3_length: 16
d_call: .
j_call: TRBJ1-2
cdr3_nt: TGTGCCAGCAGCCAAGATTGGACCAGGGGCAACTATGGCTACACCTTC
cdr3_aa: CASSQDWTRGNYGYTF

v_call: TRBV19
cdr3_length: 14
d_call: .
j_call: TRBJ2-7
cdr3_nt: TGTGCCAGTTCACCAGGTGGAGAAGCCTACGAGCAGTACTTC
cdr3_aa: CASSPGGEAYEQYF

v_call: TRBV5-1
cdr3_length: 18
d_call: TRBD2
j_call: TRBJ2-2
cdr3_nt: TGCGCCAGCAGCTTGTACCCCGGTAGCGGGGCGAACACCGGGGAGCTGTTTTTT
cdr3_aa: CASSLYPGSGANTGELFF

v_call: TRBV24-1
cdr3_length: 13
d_call: .
j_call: TRBJ2-2
cdr3_nt: TGTGCCACCAGTGATCGAGTCACCGGGGAGCTGTTTTTT
cdr3_aa: CATSDRVTGELFF

v_call: TRBV28
cdr3_length: 16
d_call: TRBD1
j_call: TRBJ1-2
cdr3_nt: TGTGCCAGCAGTTTTCCAGGGGGCGCGGTGGGCGATGGCTACACCTTC
cdr3_aa: CASSFPGGAVGDGYTF

v_call: TRBV18
cdr3_length: 15
d_call: .
j_call: TRBJ1-1
cdr3_nt: TGTGCCAGCTCACCAGACCAATTGGCGAACACTGAAGCTTTCTTT
cdr3_aa: CASSPDQLANTEAFF

v_call: TRBV20-1
cdr3_length: 15
d_call: TRBD1
j_call: TRBJ2-5
cdr3_nt: TGCAGTGCTAGTGCGACCGGGACAGGGCTGGAGACCCAGTACTTC
cdr3_aa: CSASATGTGLETQYF

v_call: TRBV20-1
cdr3_length: 14
d_call: .
j_call: TRBJ2-6
cdr3_nt: TGCAGTGCTAGTGAGGTCGCTGGGGCCAACGTCCTGACTTTC
cdr3_aa: CSASEVAGANVLTF

v_call: TRBV19
cdr3_length: 15
d_call: TRBD1
j_call: TRBJ1-5
cdr3_nt: TGTGCCAGCAAGACAGGGGGTTTCTTTGGTCAGCCCCAGCATTTT
cdr3_aa: CASKTGGFFGQPQHF

v_call: TRBV2
cdr3_length: 13
d_call: TRBD1
j_call: TRBJ1-6
cdr3_nt: TGTGCCAGTAGGGACAGGGGGCTTTCACCCCTCCACTTT
cdr3_aa: CASRDRGLSPLHF

v_call: TRBV6-1
cdr3_length: 17
d_call: TRBD2
j_call: TRBJ2-3
cdr3_nt: TGTGCCAGCAGTGCCCGGTCTAGCGGACTCCGCTCAGATACGCAGTATTTT
cdr3_aa: CASSARSSGLRSDTQYF

v_call: TRBV19
cdr3_length: 13
d_call: .
j_call: TRBJ1-4
cdr3_nt: TGTGCCAGTAGTATTTTTGCCACGGAAAAACTGTTTTTT
cdr3_aa: CASSIFATEKLFF

v_call: TRBV10-1
cdr3_length: 16
d_call: TRBD1
j_call: TRBJ2-2
cdr3_nt: TGCGCCAGCAGCCGAGCAGGACAGGGCTTTGGCGGGGAGCTGTTTTTT
cdr3_aa: CASSRAGQGFGGELFF